Listed below are T cell receptor beta chains from one sample, sequenced in a study of OX40 agonist ivuxolimab in advanced cancers. The protocol was immunoSEQ multiplex PCR, while the TCRdb copy is restricted to in-frame clones and leaves out a portion. Counted here are 80,000 or so clones, roughly 91% occurring once; the ten biggest clones make up 13% to 15%. The material sequenced was CD4+ or CD8+ T cells sorted from blood, taken in a trial of the OX40 agonist ivuxolimab. These receptor sequences come from an adult with an advanced solid tumor such as melanoma, head and neck, liver or kidney cancer. Both conserved end residues are part of each CDR3. D genes are given only for firm matches. The size entry is marked missing in some rows and otherwise reads once, few, many or a size class.

cdr3_nt	cdr3_aa	d_call	j_call	v_call	cdr3_length	clone_size
TGTGCCAGCAGTGCCCACTTTGGACAGCCCCAGCATTTT	CASSAHFGQPQHF	NA	TRBJ1-5	TRBV25-1	13	NA
TGCGCCAGCAGCCCAGGACGGACGACTGGGGCACACTTC	CASSPGRTTGAHF	NA	TRBJ1-2	TRBV5-1	13	NA
TGCGCCAGCAGCCAAGGGGGGGGCCCCTACGAGCAGTACTTC	CASSQGGGPYEQYF	NA	TRBJ2-7	TRBV4-3	14	NA
TGTGCCAGCAGTAGTAGCGGGGACGGGTACGAGCAGTACTTC	CASSSSGDGYEQYF	TRBD2	TRBJ2-7	TRBV5-5	14	NA
TGTGCCAGCAGCTCCCCTCTGGACTACTCCTACGAGCAGTACTTC	CASSSPLDYSYEQYF	NA	TRBJ2-7	TRBV7-9	15	NA
TGTGCCAGCTCACCGGAGCAGGTTTGGTCCTACAATGAGCAGTTCTTC	CASSPEQVWSYNEQFF	NA	TRBJ2-1	TRBV18	16	NA
TGTGCCAGTAGTATACCGGGACTAGGGGCTTACGAGCAGTACTTC	CASSIPGLGAYEQYF	TRBD2	TRBJ2-7	TRBV19	15	NA
TGTGCCAGCAGTTACTCGAATGAGGACGAGCAGTACTTC	CASSYSNEDEQYF	NA	TRBJ2-7	TRBV6-5	13	NA
TGCGCCAGCAGTCAAACCCCATACCGGACAGGGCCCCGGGGGAGAAACACCATATATTTT	CASSQTPYRTGPRGRNTIYF	TRBD1	TRBJ1-3	TRBV23-1	20	NA
TGCGCCAGCAGCCTAGGAGGATTGTCCGAGCAGTACTTC	CASSLGGLSEQYF	NA	TRBJ2-7	TRBV4-1	13	once
TGTGCCAGCAGCTTAGAGGATAGTTCCGAGCAGTTCTTC	CASSLEDSSEQFF	NA	TRBJ2-1	TRBV11-2	13	NA
TGTGCCAGCAGCTTGGATGGGGAAAGCTATGGCTACACCTTC	CASSLDGESYGYTF	NA	TRBJ1-2	TRBV5-6	14	NA
TGTGCCAGCAGTCTCAAAAGCCGTATAGTGGATGAGCAGTTCTTC	CASSLKSRIVDEQFF	NA	TRBJ2-1	TRBV27	15	NA
TGTGCCAGCAGCTTAGCGCCCCCCGAAGGCGGGGAGCTGTTTTTT	CASSLAPPEGGELFF	NA	TRBJ2-2	TRBV7-6	15	NA